This is a list of T cell receptor beta chains from one sample in a study of control samples from healthy donors and cancer patients. Libraries were prepared by immunoSEQ multiplex PCR; TCRdb keeps only in-frame clonotypes and omits some of them. Of around 170,000 clones listed, around 89% are singletons. Sequencing input: blood. All receptors come from a woman aged 45-60 years in good health. The CDR3 runs from the conserved cysteine through the conserved F or W. A D gene is named only where the DNA matches it firmly. Only some rows state a clone size, as once, few, many or a class for expanded clones.

j_call: TRBJ1-6; clone_size: -; d_call: -; v_call: TRBV28; cdr3_nt: TGTGCCAGCAGTTTGAGCGGGGGCCTTTACTCACCCCTCCACTTT; cdr3_aa: CASSLSGGLYSPLHF
j_call: TRBJ2-7; clone_size: -; d_call: -; v_call: TRBV4-1; cdr3_nt: TGCGCCAGCAGCCAAGGAGACATGGGCTTCTCCTACGAGCAGTACTTC; cdr3_aa: CASSQGDMGFSYEQYF
j_call: TRBJ1-2; clone_size: few; d_call: -; v_call: TRBV18; cdr3_nt: TGTGCCAGCTCACCCGGGGGGGCTCATGGCTACACCTTC; cdr3_aa: CASSPGGAHGYTF
j_call: TRBJ2-1; clone_size: -; d_call: -; v_call: TRBV7-7; cdr3_nt: TGTGCTAGCAGCTTCTCCCCCGGGGGAGATGAGCAGTTCTTC; cdr3_aa: CASSFSPGGDEQFF
j_call: TRBJ2-7; clone_size: -; d_call: -; v_call: TRBV28; cdr3_nt: TGTGCCACCCAACTCTGGGGAAGGAGCTCCTACGAGCAGTACTTC; cdr3_aa: CATQLWGRSSYEQYF
j_call: TRBJ2-3; clone_size: -; d_call: -; v_call: TRBV3-1/TRBV3-2; cdr3_nt: TGTGCCAGCAGCCAAGAGGGGCTCACAGATACGCAGTATTTT; cdr3_aa: CASSQEGLTDTQYF
j_call: TRBJ2-5; clone_size: -; d_call: -; v_call: TRBV5-4; cdr3_nt: TGTGCCAGCAGCTTGGGAGAGGCAGGCGGTAGATACTTC; cdr3_aa: CASSLGEAGGRYF
j_call: TRBJ2-7; clone_size: -; d_call: -; v_call: TRBV6-1; cdr3_nt: TGTGCCAGCAGTGAAGGCAGGGGCGTATACGAGCAGTACTTC; cdr3_aa: CASSEGRGVYEQYF
j_call: TRBJ1-3; clone_size: -; d_call: -; v_call: TRBV6-5; cdr3_nt: TGTGCCAGCAGTTCGGGGTTGGGCTCTGGAAACACCATATATTTT; cdr3_aa: CASSSGLGSGNTIYF
j_call: TRBJ2-1; clone_size: few; d_call: -; v_call: TRBV6-2/TRBV6-3; cdr3_nt: TGTGCCAGCAGTTACGCAGGGAATGAGCAGTTCTTC; cdr3_aa: CASSYAGNEQFF
j_call: TRBJ2-7; clone_size: -; d_call: TRBD2; v_call: TRBV19; cdr3_nt: TGTGCCAGTAGCGGGGGGTTGCCGACCTACGAGCAGTACTTC; cdr3_aa: CASSGGLPTYEQYF
j_call: TRBJ2-2; clone_size: -; d_call: -; v_call: TRBV11-2; cdr3_nt: TGTGCCAGCAGCACAGGGACCGGGGAGCTGTTTTTT; cdr3_aa: CASSTGTGELFF
j_call: TRBJ1-3; clone_size: -; d_call: TRBD1; v_call: TRBV12-5; cdr3_nt: TGTGCTAGTGGTATTTCCGGGACAGGCTCTGGAAACACCATATATTTT; cdr3_aa: CASGISGTGSGNTIYF
j_call: TRBJ2-1; clone_size: -; d_call: -; v_call: TRBV5-4; cdr3_nt: TGTGCCAGCAGCTTGGGGTTAGCGAACAATGAGCAGTTCTTC; cdr3_aa: CASSLGLANNEQFF
j_call: TRBJ2-5; clone_size: -; d_call: TRBD1; v_call: TRBV25-1; cdr3_nt: TGTGCCAGCAGGGATACGAGGACAGGGGTCGAGACCCAGTACTTC; cdr3_aa: CASRDTRTGVETQYF
j_call: TRBJ2-2; clone_size: -; d_call: -; v_call: TRBV7-6; cdr3_nt: TGTGCCAGCAGCTTGGGGGCGGCAGGGGCAAGCGGGGAGCTGTTTTTT; cdr3_aa: CASSLGAAGASGELFF
j_call: TRBJ2-1; clone_size: -; d_call: TRBD2; v_call: TRBV28; cdr3_nt: TGTGTTAGCGGGGGATACAATGAGCAGTTCTTC; cdr3_aa: CVSGGYNEQFF
j_call: TRBJ2-5; clone_size: -; d_call: -; v_call: TRBV5-1; cdr3_nt: TGCGCCAGCAGCTTAGACTACCGGGCCTACTACTTC; cdr3_aa: CASSLDYRAYYF
j_call: TRBJ2-7; clone_size: -; d_call: TRBD2; v_call: TRBV24-1; cdr3_nt: TGTGCCACCAGTGATACTCCTCCCGGGACTAGCGGCTACGAGCAGTACTTC; cdr3_aa: CATSDTPPGTSGYEQYF
j_call: TRBJ1-2; clone_size: -; d_call: -; v_call: TRBV7-2; cdr3_nt: TGTGCCAGCAGCTCCTATTCCACGAACTATGGCTACACCTTC; cdr3_aa: CASSSYSTNYGYTF
j_call: TRBJ1-2; clone_size: -; d_call: -; v_call: TRBV5-1; cdr3_nt: TGCGCCAGCAGCTTCGGGGACCTAACTTATGGCTACACCTTC; cdr3_aa: CASSFGDLTYGYTF
j_call: TRBJ2-7; clone_size: -; d_call: TRBD1; v_call: TRBV4-3; cdr3_nt: TGCGCCAGCAGCCAGGGATCCGGGACAGGGGACTACGAGCAGTACTTC; cdr3_aa: CASSQGSGTGDYEQYF